Reported below is one T cell receptor beta chain. For TCR beta, libraries came from iRepertoire HTBI primers and Arm-PCR of CDR3 regions. TCRdb reprocessed the multiplex PCR reads via MiXCR and lists one record per CDR3 protein. Of around 480,000 distinct CDR3 sequences detected, 15% to 20% appear once; the ten largest clones hold 9% to 15%. These data come from a study of regulatory T cells in long-lasting Graves disease. The CDR3 contains 15 residues. J was trimmed by 3 bases and V by 2 bases; bases with no gene match: 5. Germline CDR1 reads GTSNPN; CDR2 reads SVGIG (reference sequence). Noted time point: newly diagnosed GD, antithyroid drugs for less than 3 months. PBMC-extracted RNA yielded the TCR library. American Thyroid Association guidelines served as the basis for diagnosing Graves' disease. These data are also associated with another study on T cells in Graves' hyperthyroidism and ophthalmopathy. This second report adds: The HTBI set primed first-round TCR CDR3 RT-PCR.

The chain uses TRBV30 and TRBJ2-1; 9 bases are a match to TRBD2. The sequences come from peripheral blood mononuclear cells (PBMCs), collected at new diagnosis, from a patient treated with antithyroid drugs. The clonotype originates from a man in his forties or fifties with Graves disease. CDR3 residues: CAWSTSSGNYNEQFF. The CDR3 DNA reads as TGTGCCTGGAGTACCTCTAGCGGGAACTACAATGAGCAGTTCTTC.